The entry below gives a single T cell receptor (beta chain) sequence along with its context. Its antigen is not known. Trimming shortened V by 1 base and J by 4 bases, and 12 bases separated the two germline ends. CDR3 size: 15 residues. The germline gives CDR1 SEHNR, CDR2 FQNEAQ (reference sequence). The data derive from a study of long-term antiretroviral therapy in people with HIV. Regarding the study as a whole: Pre-ART clonal expansion yielded clones that dominated the repertoire at all time points. For ART adherence, viral resistance and therapy changes, no data were available. All blood samples came from the years 2004 to 2017, possibly under older ART regimens.

This was the immunoSEQ v3.0 assay at survey level. Measured with immunoSEQ multiplex PCR; TCRdb has only the in-frame clones, and not every one. The sample records some 20,000 clones, around 92% being singletons. The starting material was unsorted PBMCs, obtained 4.4 years after starting antiretroviral therapy. The chain has TRBV7-9 and TRBJ2-3; TRBD2 might be the D (7 bases). The receptor was isolated from a woman in her forties or fifties with HIV. The CDR3 DNA follows: TGTGCCAGCAGCTTAGGCGGGGGCGCGCCAGATACGCAGTATTTT. Translated, it gives CASSLGGGAPDTQYF.